The clone carrying this TCR beta chain has at least ten counts. Diagnoses were established using clinical symptoms, serum thyroxine and TRAb, thyroid ultrasound and orbital computed tomography. From RNA transcripts, TCR beta CDR3 regions were amplified. During a first-round RT-PCR of the TCR CDR3, the HTBI primer set was used. TCRdb ran MiXCR on the multiplex PCR reads and lists one entry per CDR3 protein. In the table there are some 510,000 distinct CDR3 sequences, roughly 20% of which are singletons. This sample is drawn from a study of T cells in Graves' hyperthyroidism and ophthalmopathy. This CDR3 has 14 residues. Trimming removed 6 bases at V and 4 bases at J, with 12 bases between.

Material for sequencing was blood. V and J are TRBV12-3 or TRBV12-4 and TRBJ2-2, with D possibly matching TRBD1 (6 bases). The sequence was collected from a man aged 18 to 35 with Graves' hyperthyroidism. The CDR3 is CASSLHRATGELFF. The CDR3 DNA reads as TGTGCCAGCAGCCTTCACAGGGCCACCGGGGAGCTGTTTTTT.